The subject of this entry is one TCR beta chain. Its matching antigen is unknown. The sample comes from a study of cytomegalovirus exposure and HLA in healthy donors. Points from the study as a whole: HLA-A and HLA-B allele assignments for most subjects were reportedly predicted accurately using TCR beta sequences. Most TCR beta V segments were productive about 87% or about 30% of the time in an earlier analysis. It was 150 to 200 TCR beta chains that were listed as cytomegalovirus-associated.

Primers for the PCR totalled 60 Vbeta and 13 Jbeta. Sequenced by immunoSEQ multiplex PCR; TCRdb stores in-frame clones only, minus some. Among around 90,000 clones listed, roughly 85% were seen once. Unrecorded immune exposure was likely among donors, who were nominally healthy when sampled. The receptor was isolated from a man aged 35-49 years in good health and CMV-seropositive. Specimen: PBMCs.

The CDR3 loop is CASSSGTRGAADTQYF. The CDR3 bases are TGTGCCAGCAGTTCCGGGACTAGGGGGGCGGCGGATACGCAGTATTTT. The chain links TRBV6-5 to TRBJ2-3; 8 bases are shared with TRBD2. Germline CDR1 MNHEY, CDR2 SVGAGI. This CDR3 comprises 16 residues. The V and J ends lost 4 bases and 6 bases, in that order; junction bases with no gene match: 12.